This TCR beta chain is from a study of T cell responses to AZD1222 COVID-19 vaccine. Study findings and constraints: Donors, mostly white British, included more females; clonal diversity was possibly underestimated. Seropositive at baseline were only a handful of AZD1222 recipients. The peak T cell response came first, and repertoires were sampled only after it.

Remarks on this clone: The target antigen is unknown.

The CDR3 has 16 amino acids. Sequencing used immunoSEQ multiplex PCR; TCRdb keeps in-frame clones, though not all of them. Seen here are 120,000 to 150,000 clones, about 89% observed once, and the top ten hold roughly 7.5%. The sequencing here drew on peripheral blood, taken 28 days after the second dose of the MenACWY control vaccine. This receptor was taken from an adult who received the MenACWY meningococcal vaccine as a control. This chain joins TRBV21-1 and TRBJ2-1; the listed D gene, TRBD2, was not tested against the DNA. TRBV21-1 is a recognized pseudogene. This CDR3 reads CASSKERKESYNEQFF. Here the CDR3 DNA reads TGTGCCAGCAGCAAGGAGCGTAAGGAATCCTACAATGAGCAGTTCTTC.